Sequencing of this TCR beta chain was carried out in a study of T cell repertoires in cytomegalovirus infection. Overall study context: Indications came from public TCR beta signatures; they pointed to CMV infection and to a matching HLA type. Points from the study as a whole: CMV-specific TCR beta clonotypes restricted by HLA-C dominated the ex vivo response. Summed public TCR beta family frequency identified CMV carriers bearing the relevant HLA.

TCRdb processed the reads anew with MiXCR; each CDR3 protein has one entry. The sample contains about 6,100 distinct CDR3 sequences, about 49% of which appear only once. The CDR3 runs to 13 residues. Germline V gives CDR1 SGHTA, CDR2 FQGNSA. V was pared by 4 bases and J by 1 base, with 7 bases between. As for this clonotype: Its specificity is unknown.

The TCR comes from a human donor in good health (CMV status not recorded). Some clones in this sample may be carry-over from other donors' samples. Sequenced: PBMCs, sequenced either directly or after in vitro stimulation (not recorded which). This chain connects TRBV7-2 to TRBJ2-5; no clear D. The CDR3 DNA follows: TGTGCCAGCAGCTATCAGCCCCAAGAGACCCAGTACTTC. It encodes CASSYQPQETQYF.